The rows below give T cell receptor beta chains drawn from one sample of a study of blood T cell repertoires in COVID-19. The protocol was immunoSEQ multiplex PCR, while the TCRdb copy is restricted to in-frame clones and leaves out a portion. In the table there are about 250,000 clones, more than 70% of which are singletons. Sequencing used peripheral blood. The receptors here all came from a woman aged 80 or over with COVID-19, enrolled during active disease. The CDR3 runs from the conserved cysteine through the conserved F or W. A D gene is named only where the DNA matches it firmly. The size entry is marked missing in some rows and otherwise reads once, few, many or a size class.

d_call | j_call | clone_size | v_call | cdr3_nt | cdr3_aa
NA | TRBJ2-5 | NA | TRBV19 | TGTGCCAGTAGTATTGGGACACACCAAGAGACCCAGTACTTC | CASSIGTHQETQYF
TRBD1 | TRBJ2-1 | NA | TRBV24-1 | TGTGCCACCAGTGATCCTAAACTGGGACAGGGGTTCCACAATGAGCAGTTCTTC | CATSDPKLGQGFHNEQFF
TRBD1 | TRBJ1-1 | NA | TRBV28 | TGTGCCAGCACCGGGGTACAGGGGGGAGAAGCTTTCTTT | CASTGVQGGEAFF
TRBD1 | TRBJ1-4 | NA | TRBV29-1 | TGCAGCGCCGGCGGGACAGGGAGTAACTTCAATGAAAAACTGTTTTTT | CSAGGTGSNFNEKLFF
NA | TRBJ2-7 | NA | TRBV5-4 | TGTGCCAGCAGCTTGGGACAGGACTACGAGCAGTACTTC | CASSLGQDYEQYF
TRBD1 | TRBJ1-5 | NA | TRBV6-5 | TGTGCCAGCAGTTTACAGGGGAATCAGCCCCAGCATTTT | CASSLQGNQPQHF
TRBD2 | TRBJ2-3 | NA | TRBV6-2/TRBV6-3 | TGTGCCAGCAGTTACCTAGCGGGGCGATGGGGGACAGATACGCAATATTTT | CASSYLAGRWGTDTQYF
NA | TRBJ1-2 | NA | TRBV5-1 | TGCGCCAGCAGCTTGTCAGCGGGGGGCGTAACTGGCTACACCTTC | CASSLSAGGVTGYTF
TRBD1 | TRBJ2-5 | NA | TRBV19 | TGTGCCAGCCGGGACAGGGTCGTCGCAGAGACCCAGTACTTC | CASRDRVVAETQYF
NA | TRBJ1-4 | NA | TRBV4-1 | TGCGCCAGCAGCCAAGAACGTGGGGGGACGTCCGCAACTAATGAAAAACTGTTTTTT | CASSQERGGTSATNEKLFF
NA | TRBJ1-1 | NA | TRBV5-1 | TGCGCCAGCAGGATACAGGGGAACACTGAAGCTTTCTTT | CASRIQGNTEAFF
NA | TRBJ2-1 | NA | TRBV5-1 | TGCGCCAGCAGTCCGCCGAGTACCGGGAATGAGCAGTTCTTC | CASSPPSTGNEQFF
TRBD1 | TRBJ1-2 | NA | TRBV5-5 | TGTGCCAGCAGCTCACCGGGACAGGGGTATAGCTACACCTTC | CASSSPGQGYSYTF
TRBD1 | TRBJ1-5 | NA | TRBV19 | TGTGCCAGTAGTATAGGACAGGGACCGATTAGCAATCAGCCCCAGCATTTT | CASSIGQGPISNQPQHF
NA | TRBJ1-2 | few | TRBV19 | TGTGCCAGTAGTAGTGCGGGGACGAGGGGCTCTGGCTACACCTTC | CASSSAGTRGSGYTF
NA | TRBJ2-1 | NA | TRBV18 | TGTGCCAGCTCCCGTGGGCAGGGTTCCTACAATGAGCAGTTCTTC | CASSRGQGSYNEQFF
NA | TRBJ1-1 | NA | TRBV6-5 | TGTGCCAGCAGTTACTCTGGCAGGGTGGCTTTCTTT | CASSYSGRVAFF
NA | TRBJ1-1 | NA | TRBV12-3/TRBV12-4 | TGTGCCAGCAGTATGGGGGGGAACACTGAAGCTTTCTTT | CASSMGGNTEAFF
TRBD1 | TRBJ1-5 | once | TRBV6-2/TRBV6-3 | TGTGCCAGCAGTGGGGACAGGGACAGTAATCAGCCCCAGCATTTT | CASSGDRDSNQPQHF
TRBD1 | TRBJ2-2 | NA | TRBV3-1/TRBV3-2 | TGTGCCAGCAGCCAAGGGGACAGGGGTGCTGCCGGGGAGCTGTTTTTT | CASSQGDRGAAGELFF